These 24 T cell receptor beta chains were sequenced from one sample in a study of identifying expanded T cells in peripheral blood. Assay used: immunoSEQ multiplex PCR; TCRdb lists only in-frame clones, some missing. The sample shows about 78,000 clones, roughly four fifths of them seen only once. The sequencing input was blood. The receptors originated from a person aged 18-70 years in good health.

CDR3 DNA: TGTGCCAGCAGTTTTGGGGCTGGGAACACCGGGGAGCTGTTTTTT. Translation gives CASSFGAGNTGELFF. The chain has TRBV27 and TRBJ2-2; D may be TRBD1 (5 bases). V was trimmed by 3 bases and J by 1 base, leaving 9 bases between them. The germline V gene encodes CDR1 MNHEY and CDR2 SMNVEV (reference sequence). CDR3 size: 15 residues.

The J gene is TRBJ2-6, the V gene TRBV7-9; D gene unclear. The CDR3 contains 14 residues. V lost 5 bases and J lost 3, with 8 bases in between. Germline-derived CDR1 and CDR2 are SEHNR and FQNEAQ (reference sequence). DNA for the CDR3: TGTGCCAGCAGCAAAAGGGTTGGGGCCAACGTCCTGACTTTC. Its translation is CASSKRVGANVLTF.

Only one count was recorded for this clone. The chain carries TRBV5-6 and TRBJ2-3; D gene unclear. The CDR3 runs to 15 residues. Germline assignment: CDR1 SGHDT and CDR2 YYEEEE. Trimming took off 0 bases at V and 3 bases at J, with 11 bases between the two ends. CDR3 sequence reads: CASSLVGQATDTQYF. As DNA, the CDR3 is TGTGCCAGCAGCTTGGTTGGGCAGGCGACAGATACGCAGTATTTT.

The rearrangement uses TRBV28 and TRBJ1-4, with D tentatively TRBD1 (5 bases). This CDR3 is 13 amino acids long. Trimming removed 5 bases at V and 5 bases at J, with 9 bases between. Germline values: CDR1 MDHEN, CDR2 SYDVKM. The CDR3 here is CASSPGHNEKLFF. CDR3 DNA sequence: TGTGCCAGCAGTCCCGGACACAATGAAAAACTGTTTTTT. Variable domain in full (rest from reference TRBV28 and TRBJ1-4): DVKVTQSSRYLVKRTGEKVFLECVQDMDHENMFWYRQDPGLGLRLIYFSYDVKMKEKGDIPEGYSVSREKKERFSLILESASTNQTSMYLCASSPGHNEKLFFGSGTQLSVL.

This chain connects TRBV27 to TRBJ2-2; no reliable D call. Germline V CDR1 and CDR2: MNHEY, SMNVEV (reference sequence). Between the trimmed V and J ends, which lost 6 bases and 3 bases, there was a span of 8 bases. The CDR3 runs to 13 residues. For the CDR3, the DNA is TGTGCCAGCAGCCGACCATACACCGGGGAGCTGTTTTTT. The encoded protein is CASSRPYTGELFF.

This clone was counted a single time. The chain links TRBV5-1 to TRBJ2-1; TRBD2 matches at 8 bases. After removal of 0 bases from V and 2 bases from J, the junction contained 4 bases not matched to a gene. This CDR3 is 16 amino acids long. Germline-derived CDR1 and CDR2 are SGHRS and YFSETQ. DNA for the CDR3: TGCGCCAGCAGCTTGGGAGGTAGCGGGACCTACAATGAGCAGTTCTTC. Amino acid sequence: CASSLGGSGTYNEQFF.

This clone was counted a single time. The CDR3 loop is CASSWSVGTDTQYF. The DNA for the CDR3 is TGTGCCAGCAGTTGGTCCGTAGGCACAGATACGCAGTATTTT. The chain recombines TRBV27 with TRBJ2-3; D unresolved. The CDR3 covers 14 residues. Trimming stripped 4 bases from V and 1 base from J, with 9 bases between. CDR1 is MNHEY and CDR2 is SMNVEV in the germline V gene (reference sequence).

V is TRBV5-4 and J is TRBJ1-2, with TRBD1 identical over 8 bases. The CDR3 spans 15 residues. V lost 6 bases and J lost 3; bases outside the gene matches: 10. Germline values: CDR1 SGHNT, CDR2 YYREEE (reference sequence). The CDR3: CASKPGGASDYGYTF. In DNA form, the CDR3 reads TGTGCCAGCAAGCCAGGGGGCGCATCGGACTATGGCTACACCTTC.

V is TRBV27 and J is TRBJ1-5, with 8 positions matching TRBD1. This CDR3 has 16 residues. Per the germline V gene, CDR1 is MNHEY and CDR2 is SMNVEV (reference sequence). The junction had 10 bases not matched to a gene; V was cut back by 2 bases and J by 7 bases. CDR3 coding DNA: TGTGCCAGCAGTTTAGTTTTCAGGGGGCAGGGGCAGCCCCAGCATTTT. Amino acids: CASSLVFRGQGQPQHF.

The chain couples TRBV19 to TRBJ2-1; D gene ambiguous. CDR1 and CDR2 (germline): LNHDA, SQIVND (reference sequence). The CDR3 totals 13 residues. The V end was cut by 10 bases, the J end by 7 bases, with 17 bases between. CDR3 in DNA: TGTGCCATTGCCGTTGCGCCTGGGAATGAGCAGTTCTTC. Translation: CAIAVAPGNEQFF.

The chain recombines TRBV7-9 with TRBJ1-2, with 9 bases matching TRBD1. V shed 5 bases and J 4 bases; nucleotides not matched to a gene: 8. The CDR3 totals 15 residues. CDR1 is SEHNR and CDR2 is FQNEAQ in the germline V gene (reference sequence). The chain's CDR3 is CASSPTPDRGYGYTF. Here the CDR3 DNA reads TGTGCCAGCAGCCCTACCCCGGACAGGGGCTATGGCTACACCTTC.

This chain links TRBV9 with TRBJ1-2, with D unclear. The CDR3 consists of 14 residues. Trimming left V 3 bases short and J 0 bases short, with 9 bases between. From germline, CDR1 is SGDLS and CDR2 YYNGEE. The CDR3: CASSADLANYGYTF. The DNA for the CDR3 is TGTGCCAGCAGCGCAGACCTAGCTAACTATGGCTACACCTTC.

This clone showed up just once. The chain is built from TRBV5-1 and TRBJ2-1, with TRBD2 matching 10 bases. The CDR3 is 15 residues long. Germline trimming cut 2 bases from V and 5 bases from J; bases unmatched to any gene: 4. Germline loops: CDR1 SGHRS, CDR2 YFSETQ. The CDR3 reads CASSLAGGPHNEQFF. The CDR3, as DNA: TGCGCCAGCAGCTTAGCGGGAGGGCCCCACAATGAGCAGTTCTTC.

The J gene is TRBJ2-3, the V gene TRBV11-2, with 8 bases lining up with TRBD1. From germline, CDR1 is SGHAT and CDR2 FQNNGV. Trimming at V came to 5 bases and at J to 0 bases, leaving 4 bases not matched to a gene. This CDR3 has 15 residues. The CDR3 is CASSRRGPSTDTQYF. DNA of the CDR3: TGTGCCAGCAGCCGCAGGGGGCCGAGCACAGATACGCAGTATTTT.

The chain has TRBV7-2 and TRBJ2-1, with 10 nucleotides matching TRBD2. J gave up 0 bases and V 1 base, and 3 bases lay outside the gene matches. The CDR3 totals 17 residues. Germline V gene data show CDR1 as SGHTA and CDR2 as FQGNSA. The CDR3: CASSLEASGSSYNEQFF. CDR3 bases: TGTGCCAGCAGCTTAGAGGCTAGCGGGAGCTCCTACAATGAGCAGTTCTTC.

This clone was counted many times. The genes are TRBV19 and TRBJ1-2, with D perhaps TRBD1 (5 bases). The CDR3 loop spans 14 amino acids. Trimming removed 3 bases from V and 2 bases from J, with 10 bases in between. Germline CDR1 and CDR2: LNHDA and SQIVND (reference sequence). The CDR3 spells CASSMSRGNYGYTF. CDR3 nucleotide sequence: TGTGCCAGTAGTATGTCAAGGGGCAACTATGGCTACACCTTC.

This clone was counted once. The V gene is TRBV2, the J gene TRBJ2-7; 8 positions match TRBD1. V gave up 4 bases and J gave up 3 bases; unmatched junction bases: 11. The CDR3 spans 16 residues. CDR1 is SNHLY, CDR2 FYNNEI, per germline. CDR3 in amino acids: CASSVNTRTGIYEQYF. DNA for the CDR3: TGTGCCAGCAGTGTTAATACGAGGACAGGGATCTACGAGCAGTACTTC.

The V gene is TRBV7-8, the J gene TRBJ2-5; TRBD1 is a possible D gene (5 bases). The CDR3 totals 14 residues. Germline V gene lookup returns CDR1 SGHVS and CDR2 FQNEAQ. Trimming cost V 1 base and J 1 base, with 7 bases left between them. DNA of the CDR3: TGTGCCAGCAGCTTAGGGACACTCCAAGAGACCCAGTACTTC. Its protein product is CASSLGTLQETQYF.

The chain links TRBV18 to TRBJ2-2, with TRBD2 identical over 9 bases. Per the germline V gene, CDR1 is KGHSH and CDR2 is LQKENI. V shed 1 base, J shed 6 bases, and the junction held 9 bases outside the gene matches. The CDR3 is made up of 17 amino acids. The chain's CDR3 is CASSPLAGGPGAGELFF. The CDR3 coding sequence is TGTGCCAGCTCACCACTGGCGGGAGGGCCCGGCGCCGGGGAGCTGTTTTTT.

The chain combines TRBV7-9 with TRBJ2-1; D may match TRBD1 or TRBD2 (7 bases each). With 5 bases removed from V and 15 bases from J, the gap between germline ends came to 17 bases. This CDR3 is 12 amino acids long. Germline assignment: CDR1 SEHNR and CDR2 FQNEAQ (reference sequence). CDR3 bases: TGTGCCAGCAGCCCCCAGCGGGACAGTTGGTTCTTC. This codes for CASSPQRDSWFF.

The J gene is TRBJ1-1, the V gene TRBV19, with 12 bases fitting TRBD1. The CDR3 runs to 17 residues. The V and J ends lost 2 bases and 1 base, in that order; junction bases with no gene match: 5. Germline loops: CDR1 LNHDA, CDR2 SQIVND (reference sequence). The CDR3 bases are TGTGCCAGTAGTATATGGGGACAGGGGGCCACGAACACTGAAGCTTTCTTT. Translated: CASSIWGQGATNTEAFF. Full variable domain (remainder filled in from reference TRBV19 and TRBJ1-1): DGGITQSPKYLFRKEGQNVTLSCEQNLNHDAMYWYRQDPGQGLRLIYYSQIVNDFQKGDIAEGYSVSREKKESFPLTVTSAQKNPTAFYLCASSIWGQGATNTEAFFGQGTRLTVV.

The CDR3 DNA sequence: TGCGCCAGCAGCCAAAGACTAGCGGCGAACACCGGGGAGCTGTTTTTT. It specifies CASSQRLAANTGELFF. The chain carries TRBV4-3 and TRBJ2-2, with 9 bases identical to TRBD2. This CDR3 region has 16 residues. V shed 2 bases and J 0 bases; nucleotides not matched to a gene: 1. Germline CDR1 is LGHNA and CDR2 is YSLEER.

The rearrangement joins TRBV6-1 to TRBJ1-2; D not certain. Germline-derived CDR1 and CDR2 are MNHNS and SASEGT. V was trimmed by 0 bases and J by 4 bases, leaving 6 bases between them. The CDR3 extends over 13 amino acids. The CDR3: CASSEAGVYGYTF. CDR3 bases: TGTGCCAGCAGTGAAGCTGGAGTCTATGGCTACACCTTC.

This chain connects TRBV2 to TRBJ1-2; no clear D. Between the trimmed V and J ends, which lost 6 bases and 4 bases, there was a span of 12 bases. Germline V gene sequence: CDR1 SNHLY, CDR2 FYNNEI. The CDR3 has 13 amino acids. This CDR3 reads CASRVSPLYGYTF. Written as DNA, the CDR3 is TGTGCCAGCAGGGTTTCCCCCCTCTATGGCTACACCTTC.